One sample yielded the 18 T cell receptor beta chains listed below, sequenced in a study of T-cell memory formation after mild COVID-19 (dated by TCRdb to about 2021). Library preparation was by 5' RACE. Sequencing instrument: Illumina NovaSeq 6000. TCRdb took the public reads, trimmed them with fastp at Q25, ran MiXCR for clone calling and kept in-frame beta chains. One record per CDR3 amino acid sequence lists the most common genes and DNA. This sample is represented by tens of thousands of distinct CDR3 sequences; roughly 6.1% of them were singletons. Of the sample, about 0.81% falls within the top ten clones. Specimen: PBMCs or a T cell subset sorted from them (not recorded which). Receptors were obtained from an adult who had mild COVID-19 (a few samples of this study predate the infection). The sample titles of this study are shuffled in the database, so cell type and time point are left out.

The gene calls are TRBV5-1 and TRBJ2-3; D remains ambiguous. Germline V gives CDR1 SGHRS, CDR2 YFSETQ. The V and J ends lost 3 bases and 4 bases respectively, with 3 bases between them. The CDR3 has 11 residues. The CDR3 nucleotides are TGCGCCAGCAGCTACTCAGATACGCAGTATTTT. Translation: CASSYSDTQYF.

In nucleotides, the CDR3 is TGTGCCAGCAGCACGGCACAGGGGCTAAATACGCAGTATTTT. It is translated as CASSTAQGLNTQYF. J is TRBJ2-3 and V is TRBV5-4; 7 nucleotides match TRBD1. The V gene end was trimmed by 4 bases and the J gene end by 7 bases; junction bases not matched to a gene: 9. CDR3 length: 14 residues. Per germline, CDR1 SGHNT and CDR2 YYREEE (reference sequence).

This clonotype was recorded many times. V is TRBV5-1 and J is TRBJ1-6; tentative D call: TRBD1 (6 bases). The length of the CDR3 is 16 residues. Germline-derived CDR1 and CDR2 are SGHRS and YFSETQ. V was clipped by 3 bases and J by 6 bases, with 16 bases between them. The CDR3 protein is CASSSGQSAGNSPLHF. CDR3 coding DNA: TGCGCCAGCAGCTCGGGACAATCCGCCGGTAATTCACCCCTCCACTTT.

A few counts support this clonotype. J is TRBJ2-5 and V is TRBV6-2 or TRBV6-3; 10 bases agree with TRBD1. V shed 0 bases, J shed 6 bases, and the junction held 19 bases outside the gene matches. Germline V gives CDR1 MNHEY, CDR2 SVGEGT. The CDR3 totals 20 residues. The CDR3 is CASSYSITGTWDRGGKTQYF. As DNA, the CDR3 is TGTGCCAGCAGTTACTCGATTACGGGGACCTGGGACAGGGGAGGGAAGACCCAGTACTTC.

At least ten counts were recorded for this clonotype. This rearrangement joins TRBV5-1 to TRBJ2-1; tentative D call: TRBD1 (6 bases). This CDR3 comprises 15 residues. The germline gives CDR1 SGHRS, CDR2 YFSETQ. V lost 4 bases to trimming and J lost 6 bases, with 17 bases between them. Written as DNA, the CDR3 is TGCGCCAGCAGCCCAGGGGTCCCAGGTTCCAATGAGCAGTTCTTC. The encoded protein is CASSPGVPGSNEQFF.

This clonotype occurred a few times. V is TRBV10-3 and J is TRBJ2-7, with 7 bases aligning to TRBD1. The J segment lost 2 bases and the V segment lost 3 bases, leaving 7 bases of the junction unmatched. CDR1 is ENHRY, CDR2 SYGVKD, per germline. CDR3 length: 15 residues. The CDR3 reads CAISDSDRRPYEQYF. The DNA of the CDR3 is TGTGCCATCAGTGATTCGGACAGGCGGCCCTACGAGCAGTACTTC.

At least ten counts were recorded for this clonotype. The chain has TRBV6-5 and TRBJ2-1; either TRBD1 or TRBD2 may supply D (5 bases each). The germline V and J ends were trimmed by 4 bases and 3 bases, with 16 bases remaining between them. The germline gives CDR1 MNHEY, CDR2 SVGAGI. This CDR3 contains 16 residues. The CDR3 DNA sequence: TGTGCCAGCAGTTCCGGGACGGAGATTCTCTACAATGAGCAGTTCTTC. It translates to CASSSGTEILYNEQFF.

In this sample, this clonotype turned up many times. The rearrangement joins TRBV29-1 to TRBJ1-1; D is unclear. Trimming pared 2 bases from V and 5 bases from J, leaving 12 bases between. The CDR3 length is 13 residues. Germline lookup yields CDR1 SQVTM and CDR2 ANQGSEA. The chain's CDR3 is CSVETTVGTEAFF. The CDR3 DNA sequence: TGCAGCGTTGAAACCACGGTCGGTACTGAAGCTTTCTTT.

This chain links TRBV10-3 with TRBJ1-1; 9 positions agree with TRBD1. V lost 2 bases, J lost 8 bases, and 3 bases stayed unmatched. The CDR3 contains 13 residues. Germline V lookup: CDR1 ENHRY, CDR2 SYGVKD. CDR3 sequence reads: CAISEIDRGEAFF. CDR3 coding DNA: TGTGCCATCAGTGAGATCGACAGGGGGGAAGCTTTCTTT.

The chain joins TRBV24-1 to TRBJ1-2; a weak D match, TRBD1 (6 bases). Germline assignment: CDR1 KGHDR and CDR2 SFDVKD. The CDR3 loop spans 15 amino acids. Trimming cost V 12 bases and J 9 bases, with 28 bases left between them. DNA of the CDR3: TGTGCCGCGGAGATAGGGACATCCGTTCCGAGGAGCTACACCTTC. Translation gives CAAEIGTSVPRSYTF.

This clonotype was counted a few times. This chain links TRBV14 with TRBJ2-3; TRBD1 aligns across 7 bases. The CDR3 sequence is 13 residues long. Germline V CDR1 and CDR2: SGHDN, FVKESK. V trimming: 6 bases; J trimming: 6 bases; junction bases outside the gene matches: 6. CDR3 residues: CASSRQGHDTQYF. The CDR3 region has the DNA TGTGCCAGCAGTAGACAGGGTCACGATACGCAGTATTTT. Variable domain in full (rest from reference TRBV14 and TRBJ2-3): EAGVTQFPSHSVIEKGQTVTLRCDPISGHDNLYWYRRVMGKEIKFLLHFVKESKQDESGMPNNRFLAERTGGTYSTLKVQPAELEDSGVYFCASSRQGHDTQYFGPGTRLTVL.

J is TRBJ1-4 and V is TRBV7-9; no definite D call. The germline CDR1 and CDR2 sequences are SEHNR and FQNEAQ (reference sequence). The CDR3 spans 15 residues. V lost 1 base to trimming and J lost 7 bases, with 13 bases between them. The CDR3 sequence is CASSLEGGSSEKLFF. DNA for the CDR3: TGTGCCAGCAGCTTAGAGGGAGGATCAAGTGAAAAACTGTTTTTT.

This clonotype was counted ten times or more. Here the CDR3 reads CATSDRMGTRDNEQFF. The CDR3 DNA is TGTGCCACCAGTGATCGGATGGGGACTAGAGACAATGAGCAGTTCTTC. The chain uses TRBV24-1 and TRBJ2-1, with 8 bases lining up with TRBD2. CDR1 KGHDR and CDR2 SFDVKD come from the germline V gene. The CDR3 loop spans 16 amino acids. Trimming took 3 bases from V and 5 from J; bases not matched to a gene: 8.

At least ten counts were recorded for this clonotype. The V and J genes are TRBV7-3 and TRBJ2-1; D unresolved. Germline V gene data show CDR1 as SGHTA and CDR2 as FQGTGA. The CDR3 covers 13 residues. The V end was cut by 4 bases, the J end by 10 bases, with 14 bases between. This CDR3 reads CASSSDPSREQFF. As DNA, the CDR3 is TGTGCCAGCAGCTCAGACCCCTCTAGAGAGCAGTTCTTC.

CDR3 in amino acids: CASCPGSAKNIQYF. The CDR3, as DNA: TGTGCCAGCTGTCCAGGGTCAGCCAAAAACATTCAGTACTTC. This chain uses TRBV2 with TRBJ2-4, with D possibly matching TRBD1 (5 bases). The CDR3 spans 14 residues. Looked up from germline, CDR1 is SNHLY and CDR2 is FYNNEI. Trimming took 8 bases from V and 0 from J, leaving 11 bases between them.

This clonotype has a handful of counts. This chain connects TRBV7-6 to TRBJ2-2; 10 nucleotides match TRBD1. Trimming removed 5 bases from V and 3 bases from J; junction bases left unmatched: 6. The CDR3 is 16 residues long. In germline, CDR1 is SGHVS, CDR2 FNYEAQ. The CDR3 is CASSTRQGADTGELFF. In DNA, the CDR3 is TGTGCCAGCAGCACCCGACAGGGGGCGGACACCGGGGAGCTGTTTTTT.

This clonotype appeared many times. The chain combines TRBV5-1 with TRBJ2-1; 12 nucleotides align to TRBD2. J gave up 5 bases and V 1 base, and 4 bases lay outside the gene matches. The germline V gene has CDR1 SGHRS and CDR2 YFSETQ. The CDR3 totals 16 residues. CDR3: CASSLRLAGVNNEQFF. In DNA, the CDR3 is TGCGCCAGCAGCTTGAGACTAGCGGGGGTAAACAATGAGCAGTTCTTC.

V gene TRBV3-1 combines with J gene TRBJ1-1; D gene uncertain. Germline V lookup: CDR1 LGHDT, CDR2 YNNKEL (reference sequence). The CDR3 loop spans 14 amino acids. V lost 0 bases, J lost 4 bases, and 9 bases lay in between. The CDR3 nucleotides read TGTGCCAGCAGCCAAGAGATGGTCATCACTGAAGCTTTCTTT. Translated, it gives CASSQEMVITEAFF.